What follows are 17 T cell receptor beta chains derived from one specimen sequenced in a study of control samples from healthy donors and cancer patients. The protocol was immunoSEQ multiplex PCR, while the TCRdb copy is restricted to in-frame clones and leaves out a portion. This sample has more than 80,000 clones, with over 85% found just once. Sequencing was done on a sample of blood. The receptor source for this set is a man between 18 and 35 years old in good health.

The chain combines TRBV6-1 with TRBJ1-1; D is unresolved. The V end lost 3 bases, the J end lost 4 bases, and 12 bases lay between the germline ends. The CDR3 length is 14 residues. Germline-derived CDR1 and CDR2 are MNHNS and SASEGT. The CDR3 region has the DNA TGTGCCAGCAGTGACCCGAGAAGGACCACTGAAGCTTTCTTT. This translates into CASSDPRRTTEAFF.

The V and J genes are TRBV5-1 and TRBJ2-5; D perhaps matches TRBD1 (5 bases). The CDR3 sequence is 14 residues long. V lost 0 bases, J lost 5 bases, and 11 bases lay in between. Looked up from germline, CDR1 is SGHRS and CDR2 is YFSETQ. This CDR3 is CASSLAGQRETQYF. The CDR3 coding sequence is TGCGCCAGCAGCTTGGCAGGACAAAGGGAGACCCAGTACTTC.

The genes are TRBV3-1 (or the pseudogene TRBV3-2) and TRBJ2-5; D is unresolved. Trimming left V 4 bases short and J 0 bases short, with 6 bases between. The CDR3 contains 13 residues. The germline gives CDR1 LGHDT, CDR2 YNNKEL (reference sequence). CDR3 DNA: TGTGCCAGCAGCCCTCAGTACCAAGAGACCCAGTACTTC. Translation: CASSPQYQETQYF.

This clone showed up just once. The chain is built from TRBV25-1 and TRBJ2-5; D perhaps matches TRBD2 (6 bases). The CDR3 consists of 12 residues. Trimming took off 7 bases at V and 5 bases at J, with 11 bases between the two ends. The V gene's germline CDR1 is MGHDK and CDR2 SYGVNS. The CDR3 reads CASIGGYETQYF. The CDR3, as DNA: TGTGCCAGCATAGGAGGGTACGAGACCCAGTACTTC.

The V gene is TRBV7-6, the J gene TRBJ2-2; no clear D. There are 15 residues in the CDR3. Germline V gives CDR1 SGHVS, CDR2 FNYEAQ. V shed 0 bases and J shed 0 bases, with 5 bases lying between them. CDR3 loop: CASSLAGTNTGELFF. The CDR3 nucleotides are TGTGCCAGCAGCTTAGCGGGGACGAACACCGGGGAGCTGTTTTTT.

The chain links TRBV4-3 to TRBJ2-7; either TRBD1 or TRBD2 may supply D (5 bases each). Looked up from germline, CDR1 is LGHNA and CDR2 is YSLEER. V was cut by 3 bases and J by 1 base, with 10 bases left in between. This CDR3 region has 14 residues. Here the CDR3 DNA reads TGCGCCAGCAGCCATGGGACGGTTTCCTACGAGCAGTACTTC. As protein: CASSHGTVSYEQYF.

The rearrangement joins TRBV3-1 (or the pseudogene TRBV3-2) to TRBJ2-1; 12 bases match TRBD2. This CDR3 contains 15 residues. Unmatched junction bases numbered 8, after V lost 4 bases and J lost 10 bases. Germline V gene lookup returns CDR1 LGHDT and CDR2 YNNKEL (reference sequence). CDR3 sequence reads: CASSPLAGGPGEQFF. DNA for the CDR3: TGTGCCAGCAGCCCCCTAGCGGGGGGGCCAGGGGAGCAGTTCTTC.

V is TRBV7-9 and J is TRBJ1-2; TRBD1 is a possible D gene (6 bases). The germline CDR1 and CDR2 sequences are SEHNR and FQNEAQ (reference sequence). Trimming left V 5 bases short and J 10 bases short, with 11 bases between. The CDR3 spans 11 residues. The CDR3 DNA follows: TGTGCCAGCAGCCAGGGACATAACTACACCTTC. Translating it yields CASSQGHNYTF.

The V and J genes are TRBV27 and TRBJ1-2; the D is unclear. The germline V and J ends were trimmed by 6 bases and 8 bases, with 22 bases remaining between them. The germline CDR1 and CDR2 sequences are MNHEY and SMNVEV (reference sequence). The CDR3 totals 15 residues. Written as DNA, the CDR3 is TGTGCCAGCAGCCTTAATGGACCCTATTCTTCAGGCTACACCTTC. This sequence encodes CASSLNGPYSSGYTF.

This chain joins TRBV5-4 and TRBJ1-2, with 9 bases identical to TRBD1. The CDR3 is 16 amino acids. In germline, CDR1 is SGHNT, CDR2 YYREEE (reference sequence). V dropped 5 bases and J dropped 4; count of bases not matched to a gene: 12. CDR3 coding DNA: TGTGCCAGCAGACTATCAACAGGGGGCCAGATCTATGGCTACACCTTC. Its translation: CASRLSTGGQIYGYTF.

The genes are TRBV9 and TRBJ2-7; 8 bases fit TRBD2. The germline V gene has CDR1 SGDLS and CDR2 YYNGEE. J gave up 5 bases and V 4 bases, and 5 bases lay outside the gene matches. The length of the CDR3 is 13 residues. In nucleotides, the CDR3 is TGTGCCAGCAGCCCCCGGACTAGCCACGAGCAGTACTTC. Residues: CASSPRTSHEQYF. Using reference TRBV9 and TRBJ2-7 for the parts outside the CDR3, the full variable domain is DSGVTQTPKHLITATGQRVTLRCSPRSGDLSVYWYQQSLDQGLQFLIQYYNGEERAKGNILERFSAQQFPDLHSELNLSSLELGDSALYFCASSPRTSHEQYFGPGTRLTVT.

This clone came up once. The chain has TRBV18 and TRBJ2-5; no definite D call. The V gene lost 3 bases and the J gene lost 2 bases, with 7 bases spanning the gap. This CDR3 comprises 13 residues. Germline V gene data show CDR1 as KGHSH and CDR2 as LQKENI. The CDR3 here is CASSPGSQETQYF. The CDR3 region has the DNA TGTGCCAGCTCACCGGGGTCTCAAGAGACCCAGTACTTC.

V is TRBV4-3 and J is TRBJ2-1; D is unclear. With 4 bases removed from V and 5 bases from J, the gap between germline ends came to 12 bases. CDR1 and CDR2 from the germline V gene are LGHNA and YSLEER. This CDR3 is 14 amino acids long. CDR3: CASSLRTDDNEQFF. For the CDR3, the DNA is TGCGCCAGCAGCCTTAGGACGGATGACAATGAGCAGTTCTTC.

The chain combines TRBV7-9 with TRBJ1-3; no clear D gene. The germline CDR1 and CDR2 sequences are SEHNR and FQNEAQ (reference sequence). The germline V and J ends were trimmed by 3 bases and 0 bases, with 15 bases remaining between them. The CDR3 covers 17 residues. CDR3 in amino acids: CASSFLFERSSGNTIYF. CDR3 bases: TGTGCCAGCAGCTTTCTTTTCGAGCGGAGCTCTGGAAACACCATATATTTT. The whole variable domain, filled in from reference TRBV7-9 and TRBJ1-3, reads DTGVSQNPRHKITKRGQNVTFRCDPISEHNRLYWYRQTLGQGPEFLTYFQNEAQLEKSRLLSDRFSAERPKGSFSTLEIQRTEQGDSAMYLCASSFLFERSSGNTIYFGEGSWLTVV.

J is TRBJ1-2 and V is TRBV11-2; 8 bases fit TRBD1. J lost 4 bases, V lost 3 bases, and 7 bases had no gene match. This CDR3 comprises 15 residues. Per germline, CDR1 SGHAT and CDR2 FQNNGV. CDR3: CASSFATGTGYGYTF. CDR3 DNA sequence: TGTGCCAGCAGCTTCGCCACCGGGACAGGCTATGGCTACACCTTC.

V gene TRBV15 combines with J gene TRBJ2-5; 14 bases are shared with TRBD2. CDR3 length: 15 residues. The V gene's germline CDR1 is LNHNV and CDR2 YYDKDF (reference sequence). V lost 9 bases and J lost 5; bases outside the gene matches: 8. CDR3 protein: CATRTSGGFGETQYF. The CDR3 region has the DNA TGTGCCACTAGGACTAGCGGGGGGTTTGGGGAGACCCAGTACTTC. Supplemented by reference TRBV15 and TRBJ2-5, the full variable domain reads DAMVIQNPRYQVTQFGKPVTLSCSQTLNHNVMYWYQQKSSQAPKLLFHYYDKDFNNEADTPDNFQSRRPNTSFCFLDIRSPGLGDTAMYLCATRTSGGFGETQYFGPGTRLLVL.

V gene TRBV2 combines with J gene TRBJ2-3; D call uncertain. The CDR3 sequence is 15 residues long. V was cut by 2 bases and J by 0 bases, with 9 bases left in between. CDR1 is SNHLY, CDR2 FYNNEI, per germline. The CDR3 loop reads CASSETGLSTDTQYF. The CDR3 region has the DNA TGTGCCAGCAGTGAAACCGGGCTCAGCACAGATACGCAGTATTTT. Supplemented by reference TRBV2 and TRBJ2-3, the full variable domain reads EPEVTQTPSHQVTQMGQEVILRCVPISNHLYFYWYRQILGQKVEFLVSFYNNEISEKSEIFDDQFSVERPDGSNFTLKIRSTKLEDSAMYFCASSETGLSTDTQYFGPGTRLTVL.